The sequence of this T cell receptor beta chain was determined in a study of shared clonotypes between healthy human individuals. Overall study findings and caveats: In general, naive subsets displayed greater estimated richness than memory subsets did. Despite large depth, sorted-subset datasets appeared incompletely sequenced.

Comments on this clone: Its antigen is still unknown.

The germline V gene has CDR1 MGHRA and CDR2 YSYEKL. The CDR3 contains 15 residues. Germline trimming cut 1 base from V and 8 bases from J; bases unmatched to any gene: 6. The table came from immunoSEQ multiplex PCR; TCRdb's copy has only in-frame clones and leaves some out. Of a few million clones in the sample, 85% to 95% were seen once. The source of this sequence is a man between 18 and 35 years old in good health. Input material: naive CD4+ T cells sorted from blood. Subset here: CD45RA+ positively selected. The chain joins TRBV4-1 to TRBJ1-4, with 8 bases that match TRBD1. CDR3 nucleotides: TGCGCCAGCAGCCAAGGTCAGACAGGGGTGGAAAAACTGTTTTTT. Its protein product is CASSQGQTGVEKLFF.